The next 30 T cell receptor beta chains were all read from a single sample in a study of blood T cell repertoires in COVID-19. TCRdb keeps only in-frame clones here, not all; method: immunoSEQ multiplex PCR. The sample lists hundreds of thousands of clones; roughly nine tenths were seen once. The specimen was peripheral blood. The receptors here all came from a woman in her fifties or sixties with acute or convalescent COVID-19.

This sequence joins TRBV9 and TRBJ1-2; a possible D gene is TRBD1 (6 bases). This CDR3 region has 14 residues. V was shortened by 3 bases and J by 5 bases, with 14 bases between the two germline ends. Germline V lookup: CDR1 SGDLS, CDR2 YYNGEE. CDR3 sequence reads: CASSAGAQYYGYTF. DNA of the CDR3: TGTGCCAGCAGCGCAGGGGCCCAGTATTATGGCTACACCTTC.

For the CDR3, the DNA is TGCGCCAGCAGCTTGGCCCCGCAGGGGACCTACGAGCAGTACTTC. It translates to CASSLAPQGTYEQYF. The V gene is TRBV5-1, the J gene TRBJ2-7, with D possibly matching TRBD1 (6 bases). V lost 0 bases and J 2 bases, leaving 12 bases between the germline ends. Germline V CDR1 and CDR2: SGHRS, YFSETQ. The CDR3 totals 15 residues. The whole variable domain, filled in from reference TRBV5-1 and TRBJ2-7, reads KAGVTQTPRYLIKTRGQQVTLSCSPISGHRSVSWYQQTPGQGLQFLFEYFSETQRNKGNFPGRFSGRQFSNSRSEMNVSTLELGDSALYLCASSLAPQGTYEQYFGPGTRLTVT.

The V and J genes are TRBV6-5 and TRBJ2-7, with 7 nucleotides matching TRBD1. This CDR3 region has 14 residues. The germline V gene encodes CDR1 MNHEY and CDR2 SVGAGI. V lost 0 bases and J lost 2; bases outside the gene matches: 1. CDR3 protein: CASSYSDRAYEQYF. DNA of the CDR3: TGTGCCAGCAGTTACTCCGACAGGGCCTACGAGCAGTACTTC.

V usage is TRBV5-1 and J usage is TRBJ2-5; TRBD2 matches 7 bases. CDR3 length: 15 residues. Germline trimming cut 0 bases from V and 5 bases from J; bases unmatched to any gene: 7. Looked up from germline, CDR1 is SGHRS and CDR2 is YFSETQ. CDR3 in DNA: TGCGCCAGCAGCTTGGCCGCAGGGAGGGACGAGACCCAGTACTTC. Amino acid sequence: CASSLAAGRDETQYF.

This chain uses TRBV5-1 with TRBJ2-2, with no clear D. This CDR3 contains 15 residues. Between the trimmed V and J ends, which lost 3 bases and 0 bases, there was a span of 9 bases. CDR1 SGHRS and CDR2 YFSETQ come from the germline V gene. The CDR3 spells CASSSGGSNTGELFF. DNA of the CDR3: TGCGCCAGCAGCTCCGGTGGTTCGAACACCGGGGAGCTGTTTTTT.

This clone was seen a single time. The chain combines TRBV6-1 with TRBJ2-7; 8 bases fit TRBD2. The V segment lost 1 base and the J segment 3 bases; nucleotides outside the gene matches: 5. The CDR3 totals 15 residues. Germline loops: CDR1 MNHNS, CDR2 SASEGT. As DNA, the CDR3 is TGTGCCAGCAGTGAAGTGACAGCGGGGGACTACGAGCAGTACTTC. It encodes CASSEVTAGDYEQYF.

This chain connects TRBV27 to TRBJ2-7, with TRBD1 matching 10 bases. The CDR3 has 16 amino acids. Trimming removed 7 bases from V and 0 bases from J; junction bases left unmatched: 9. Germline V gene data show CDR1 as MNHEY and CDR2 as SMNVEV (reference sequence). Here the CDR3 reads CASMTGGFSGSYEQYF. The CDR3 coding sequence is TGTGCCAGCATGACAGGGGGCTTCTCAGGCTCCTACGAGCAGTACTTC.

This clone came up a few times. This chain links TRBV5-4 with TRBJ1-1, with D unclear. Germline V CDR1 and CDR2: SGHNT, YYREEE (reference sequence). V gave up 0 bases and J gave up 0 bases, with 9 bases separating them. This CDR3 is 15 amino acids long. The CDR3 nucleotides are TGTGCCAGCAGCTTGGCGGGGTTGTTGAACACTGAAGCTTTCTTT. Translation gives CASSLAGLLNTEAFF.

This clone turned up a few times. The sample has other DNA sequences that encode this CDR3 too. V usage is TRBV11-2 and J usage is TRBJ2-1; D unclear. This CDR3 spans 15 amino acids. Trimming left V 5 bases short and J 0 bases short, with 11 bases between. Germline CDR1 SGHAT, CDR2 FQNNGV. DNA for the CDR3: TGTGCCAGCAGCCCTAGGCTCAGCTCCTACAATGAGCAGTTCTTC. This gives the protein CASSPRLSSYNEQFF. Filled out from reference TRBV11-2 and TRBJ2-1, the complete variable domain reads EAGVAQSPRYKIIEKRQSVAFWCNPISGHATLYWYQQILGQGPKLLIQFQNNGVVDDSQLPKDRFSAERLKGVDSTLKIQPAKLEDSAVYLCASSPRLSSYNEQFFGPGTRLTVL.

This clone was detected once. The chain combines TRBV27 with TRBJ2-7, with TRBD2 identical over 7 bases. Germline values: CDR1 MNHEY, CDR2 SMNVEV (reference sequence). V was clipped by 4 bases and J by 2 bases; unmatched bases: 2. The CDR3 is made up of 13 amino acids. CDR3 nucleotide sequence: TGTGCCAGCAGTTGGGAGGGCCCCTACGAGCAGTACTTC. Translation gives CASSWEGPYEQYF.

This clone was detected once. The chain uses TRBV4-1 and TRBJ1-6; tentative D call: TRBD1 (5 bases). The CDR3 runs to 16 residues. V was cut by 1 base and J by 2 bases, with 9 bases left in between. The germline V gene encodes CDR1 MGHRA and CDR2 YSYEKL. CDR3 nucleotide sequence: TGCGCCAGCAGCCAAGGCGGGACTCCCTATAATTCACCCCTCCACTTT. Its protein product is CASSQGGTPYNSPLHF.

This clone showed up just once. The rearrangement links TRBV6-6 to TRBJ2-3, with 8 bases that match TRBD2. Germline V CDR1 and CDR2: MNHNY, SVGAGI (reference sequence). V shed 7 bases, J shed 1 base, and the junction held 7 bases outside the gene matches. The CDR3 runs 15 residues. The CDR3 sequence is CASTGKRGRTDTQYF. As DNA, the CDR3 is TGTGCCAGCACGGGAAAGCGGGGGCGCACAGATACGCAGTATTTT.

This CDR3 reads CASSEGDSLSSYGYTF. In DNA, the CDR3 is TGTGCCAGCAGTGAGGGGGACAGTCTCAGCTCCTATGGCTACACCTTC. The chain links TRBV25-1 to TRBJ1-2; the match to TRBD1 covers 7 bases. J gave up 4 bases and V 3 bases, and 11 bases lay outside the gene matches. This CDR3 contains 16 residues. Looked up from germline, CDR1 is MGHDK and CDR2 is SYGVNS.

The gene calls are TRBV19 and TRBJ2-5, with 7 bases matching TRBD2. This CDR3 comprises 16 residues. Unmatched junction bases numbered 6, after V lost 0 bases and J lost 2 bases. The germline CDR1 and CDR2 sequences are LNHDA and SQIVND (reference sequence). CDR3 sequence: CASSIDLVGGQETQYF. CDR3 in DNA: TGTGCCAGTAGTATAGATCTTGTGGGAGGGCAAGAGACCCAGTACTTC.

J is TRBJ2-7 and V is TRBV7-2; 9 bases map to TRBD2. The CDR3 runs to 14 residues. Germline trimming cut 3 bases from V and 3 bases from J; bases unmatched to any gene: 3. Germline V lookup: CDR1 SGHTA, CDR2 FQGNSA. The CDR3 DNA sequence: TGTGCCAGCAGCTTGACTAGCGGTAACTACGAGCAGTACTTC. This gives the protein CASSLTSGNYEQYF.

The chain uses TRBV19 and TRBJ1-2, with a weak D call TRBD1 (5 bases). The CDR3 extends over 13 amino acids. Between the trimmed V and J ends, which lost 5 bases and 8 bases, there was a span of 15 bases. Looked up from germline, CDR1 is LNHDA and CDR2 is SQIVND (reference sequence). CDR3 amino acids: CASSPGSVEGYTF. CDR3 in DNA: TGTGCCAGTAGTCCAGGGTCAGTTGAGGGCTACACCTTC.

The rearrangement joins TRBV4-1 to TRBJ1-5; 8 bases are shared with TRBD1. The germline gives CDR1 MGHRA, CDR2 YSYEKL. The CDR3 loop spans 16 amino acids. The trim removed 0 bases at V and 7 bases at J, leaving 8 bases unmatched. The CDR3 loop reads CASSQEGQGVSQPQHF. The CDR3 bases are TGCGCCAGCAGCCAAGAAGGACAGGGCGTGAGCCAGCCCCAGCATTTT.

The rearrangement uses TRBV11-3 and TRBJ2-1, with D unresolved. V was shortened by 5 bases and J by 8 bases, with 16 bases between the two germline ends. The CDR3 runs to 14 residues. CDR1 SGHNT and CDR2 YENEEA come from the germline V gene. Written as DNA, the CDR3 is TGTGCCAGCAGCCCTCCGGGTAGTTTGGATGAGCAGTTCTTC. Amino acid sequence: CASSPPGSLDEQFF. Complete variable domain (other parts from reference TRBV11-3 and TRBJ2-1): EAGVVQSPRYKIIEKKQPVAFWCNPISGHNTLYWYLQNLGQGPELLIRYENEEAVDDSQLPKDRFSAERLKGVDSTLKIQPAELGDSAVYLCASSPPGSLDEQFFGPGTRLTVL.

The chain joins TRBV18 to TRBJ2-1; TRBD1 might be the D (5 bases). CDR1 and CDR2 from the germline V gene are KGHSH and LQKENI. V shed 4 bases and J shed 10 bases, with 11 bases lying between them. This CDR3 has 12 amino acids. CDR3 sequence: CASSQGVGEQFF. The CDR3 bases are TGTGCCAGCTCACAAGGGGTCGGGGAGCAGTTCTTC.

The V gene is TRBV5-5, the J gene TRBJ2-1; tentatively, D is TRBD2 (7 bases). Trimming took 8 bases from V and 7 from J, leaving 25 bases between them. This CDR3 contains 16 residues. Germline V CDR1 and CDR2: SGHKS, YYEKEE (reference sequence). CDR3 sequence: CASTEMRAGEGNEQFF. The CDR3 DNA follows: TGTGCCAGTACGGAGATGAGGGCAGGGGAGGGGAATGAGCAGTTCTTC.

V usage is TRBV6-1 and J usage is TRBJ1-2; 9 bases map to TRBD1. The germline V gene has CDR1 MNHNS and CDR2 SASEGT. The trim removed 0 bases at V and 8 bases at J, leaving 7 bases unmatched. This CDR3 has 15 amino acids. The CDR3 DNA is TGTGCCAGCAGTGAAGCCTTACAGGGGGCGCGAGGCTACACCTTC. Its protein is CASSEALQGARGYTF.

This chain uses TRBV2 with TRBJ2-7; D perhaps matches TRBD1 (6 bases). Germline lookup yields CDR1 SNHLY and CDR2 FYNNEI. This CDR3 contains 14 residues. V was pared by 3 bases and J by 7 bases, with 16 bases between. The CDR3 DNA reads as TGTGCCAGCAGTGACGTACAGGGTATGGAGGAGCAGTACTTC. This translates into CASSDVQGMEEQYF.

The chain couples TRBV12-3 or TRBV12-4 to TRBJ2-7; TRBD2 matches at 8 bases. With 10 bases clipped from V and 5 bases from J, the junction kept 10 bases outside the gene matches. The CDR3 is 13 residues long. The CDR3 bases are TGTGCCACTTCCCGGGGGGGAGGTCACGAGCAGTACTTC. It is translated as CATSRGGGHEQYF.

The V gene is TRBV5-1, the J gene TRBJ1-2, with 9 bases identical to TRBD1. V was pared by 0 bases and J by 8 bases, with 5 bases of the junction left unmatched. Per germline, CDR1 SGHRS and CDR2 YFSETQ. The CDR3 is 14 residues long. CDR3 amino acids: CASSLDRGRGGYTF. CDR3 nucleotide sequence: TGCGCCAGCAGCTTGGACAGGGGGCGCGGAGGCTACACCTTC. The entire variable domain, with the rest obtained from reference TRBV5-1 and TRBJ1-2, is as follows: KAGVTQTPRYLIKTRGQQVTLSCSPISGHRSVSWYQQTPGQGLQFLFEYFSETQRNKGNFPGRFSGRQFSNSRSEMNVSTLELGDSALYLCASSLDRGRGGYTFGSGTRLTVV.

V gene TRBV7-8 combines with J gene TRBJ2-7; TRBD2 agrees at 8 bases. The CDR3 spans 16 residues. V shed 3 bases and J 2 bases; nucleotides not matched to a gene: 9. The germline V gene has CDR1 SGHVS and CDR2 FQNEAQ. CDR3 sequence: CASSFYVSGSAYEQYF. The CDR3 nucleotides read TGTGCCAGCAGCTTTTACGTCAGCGGGAGCGCCTACGAGCAGTACTTC. The full variable domain, its missing parts supplied by reference TRBV7-8 and TRBJ2-7, is GAGVSQSPRYKVAKRGQDVALRCDPISGHVSLFWYQQALGQGPEFLTYFQNEAQLDKSGLPSDRFFAERPEGSVSTLKIQRTQQEDSAVYLCASSFYVSGSAYEQYFGPGTRLTVT.

The chain couples TRBV19 to TRBJ2-2; D possibly corresponds to TRBD1 (6 bases). Germline lookup yields CDR1 LNHDA and CDR2 SQIVND (reference sequence). The ends were cut back, 5 bases at V and 0 bases at J, with 16 bases in the middle. This CDR3 is 17 amino acids long. The CDR3 spells CASSGGQPKANTGELFF. For the CDR3, the DNA is TGTGCCAGTAGTGGGGGACAACCAAAAGCGAACACCGGGGAGCTGTTTTTT.

The CDR3 loop is CASSFGVNYGYTF. In nucleotides, the CDR3 is TGTGCCAGCAGCTTTGGAGTGAACTATGGCTACACCTTC. The chain recombines TRBV7-9 with TRBJ1-2; no definite D call. V lost 3 bases to trimming and J lost 2 bases, with 7 bases between them. The germline V gene has CDR1 SEHNR and CDR2 FQNEAQ (reference sequence). This CDR3 contains 13 residues.

This chain connects TRBV14 to TRBJ2-5; no reliable D call. The V gene's germline CDR1 is SGHDN and CDR2 FVKESK. CDR3 length: 15 residues. V was trimmed by 5 bases and J by 2 bases, leaving 15 bases between them. In DNA, the CDR3 is TGTGCCAGCAGCAGAGGAAAAACATTACAAGAGACCCAGTACTTC. Protein sequence: CASSRGKTLQETQYF.

This clone was recorded a few times. Other DNA sequences in the same sample also yield this CDR3. The chain carries TRBV14 and TRBJ2-5, with a tentative D call TRBD2 (6 bases). The CDR3 sequence is 15 residues long. Germline CDR1 is SGHDN and CDR2 is FVKESK. With 3 bases removed from V and 4 bases from J, the gap between germline ends came to 15 bases. The CDR3, as DNA: TGTGCCAGCAGCCAGGAGGGGAGAGGGTTAGAGACCCAGTACTTC. It codes for CASSQEGRGLETQYF.

This chain joins TRBV7-2 and TRBJ2-2, with 12 bases lining up with TRBD2. CDR3 size: 18 residues. The ends lost 5 bases at V and 3 bases at J; junction bases unmatched: 10. Germline V lookup: CDR1 SGHTA, CDR2 FQGNSA. This CDR3 reads CASSDPILAGGDTGELFF. CDR3 sequence (DNA): TGTGCCAGCAGCGATCCCATCCTAGCGGGGGGGGACACCGGGGAGCTGTTTTTT.